The source of this T cell receptor (beta chain) is a study of cytomegalovirus exposure and HLA in healthy donors. Remarks on this clone: Its target is unknown.

Study-wide points: Confirmation was obtained in vitro that a few CMV-associated chains are specific for CMV antigens. A later analysis linked a missense DCLRE1C variant to TCR beta V- and J-gene trimming. An observed cluster of highly shared sequence variants was recorded as a likely sequencing artifact.

13 Jbeta primers and 60 Vbeta primers were used for the PCR. The repertoire was sequenced with immunoSEQ multiplex PCR; TCRdb's copy has only in-frame clones and lacks some. The table includes roughly 110,000 clones, 77% detected once. Healthy bone marrow donors supplied every sample. This sequence originates from a man in his forties or fifties in good health and CMV-seropositive. The sample comprised PBMCs.

The CDR3 loop reads CASSADSLGGELFF. In DNA form, the CDR3 reads TGTGCCAGCAGCGCGGACAGTTTAGGCGGGGAGCTGTTTTTT. The V gene is TRBV5-6, the J gene TRBJ2-2; D possibly corresponds to TRBD1 (6 bases). The CDR3 has 14 residues. The V and J ends lost 4 bases and 7 bases respectively, with 14 bases between them. Germline V lookup: CDR1 SGHDT, CDR2 YYEEEE.